The clone carrying this T cell receptor (beta chain) was seen more than once but under ten times. Its antigen is currently unknown. CDR1 MDHEN and CDR2 SYDVKM come from the germline V gene. The CDR3 has 16 amino acids. The junction had 10 bases not matched to a gene; V was cut back by 5 bases and J by 5 bases. This sample is part of a study of shared clonotypes between healthy human individuals. Findings of the study overall: Enrolling few donors narrowed the genetic and exposure-history diversity that was represented.

As originally analysed: Because ImmunoSEQ provided only junction sequences with no quality scores, the filtering differed. Repertoires were generated with immunoSEQ multiplex PCR, while TCRdb's copy carries only in-frame clones and drops some. The V and J calls and the clone size are those of that table, but D and trimming were determined from the DNA. The sample holds roughly 2,000,000 clones, approximately 94% seen once. CD45RO-negative, CCR7-positively selected cells formed the naive CD8 fraction, excluding terminally differentiated effector memory CD45RA+ cells. The sequencing input was naive CD8+ T cells sorted from blood. The J gene is TRBJ1-5, the V gene TRBV28, with 9 bases matching TRBD1. The receptor's source is a man aged 18 to 30 in good health. This CDR3 is CASSQLTGGGYQPQHF. In DNA form, the CDR3 reads TGTGCCAGCAGTCAGTTGACAGGGGGGGGATATCAGCCCCAGCATTTT.